Here is one TCR beta chain with its context. This entry belongs to a study of T cell changes during pregnancy in multiple sclerosis. The protocol was immunoSEQ multiplex PCR, while the TCRdb copy is restricted to in-frame clones and leaves out a portion. The table records about 80,000 clones, 90% to 95% of them present only once. Germline assignment: CDR1 MNHEY and CDR2 SMNVEV (reference sequence). Losses at the gene ends were 5 bases for V and 1 base for J; bases not matched to a gene: 10. This CDR3 is built from 17 residues. This TCR was recovered from a female donor with multiple sclerosis, enrolled in a pregnancy study. The sample in question was peripheral blood, obtained before pregnancy. The chain joins TRBV27 to TRBJ1-5; 8 bases are a match to TRBD1. The CDR3 coding sequence is TGTGCCAGCAGTCCTAGGGACAGGATAGTGAGCAATCAGCCCCAGCATTTT. Translating gives CASSPRDRIVSNQPQHF.